The 25 T cell receptor beta chains listed next were all sequenced from one sample in a study of blood T cells in healthy people across ages (dated by TCRdb to between 2014 and 2016). The library relied on 5' RACE. Sequencing took place on an Illumina HiSeq 2500. The second PCR ran for about 6 to 12 cycles and used a J-beta primer mix along with a sample-barcoded 5' primer. TCRdb trimmed public reads at Q25 via fastp, called clones via MiXCR and kept in-frame beta chains. When rows share a CDR3 protein, they turn into one entry using the most common DNA and genes. The sample records about 730,000 distinct CDR3 sequences, around 46% of which are singletons. About 20% of the sample is taken by the ten largest. The sequenced sample consisted of blood. Receptor source: a woman in her sixties in good health.

The V and J genes are TRBV5-5 and TRBJ2-1; TRBD2 aligns across 9 bases. Per germline, CDR1 SGHKS and CDR2 YYEKEE (reference sequence). The length of the CDR3 is 17 residues. Trimming at V came to 1 base and at J to 2 bases, leaving 7 bases not matched to a gene. The CDR3 nucleotides are TGTGCCAGCAGCTTGCTTGGCGGGGGGGTGGCCTACAATGAGCAGTTCTTC. Amino acids: CASSLLGGGVAYNEQFF. The entire variable domain, with the rest obtained from reference TRBV5-5 and TRBJ2-1, is as follows: DAGVTQSPTHLIKTRGQQVTLRCSPISGHKSVSWYQQVLGQGPQFIFQYYEKEERGRGNFPDRFSARQFPNYSSELNVNALLLGDSALYLCASSLLGGGVAYNEQFFGPGTRLTVL.

This clonotype was counted many times. The chain combines TRBV6-5 with TRBJ2-1, with 9 bases matching TRBD1. The CDR3 has 21 amino acids. Losses at the gene ends were 0 bases for V and 1 base for J; bases not matched to a gene: 16. CDR1 and CDR2 (germline): MNHEY, SVGAGI. The chain's CDR3 is CASSYSEGQGYALGSYNEQFF. The DNA of the CDR3 is TGTGCCAGCAGTTACTCCGAAGGACAGGGGTACGCCTTAGGTTCCTACAATGAGCAGTTCTTC.

This clonotype came up once. The chain is built from TRBV7-2 and TRBJ2-7, with TRBD1 matching over 8 bases. Germline CDR1 SGHTA, CDR2 FQGNSA. V dropped 5 bases and J dropped 3; count of bases not matched to a gene: 9. The CDR3 runs 15 residues. The CDR3 sequence: CASSTTGEIVYEQYF. CDR3 nucleotides: TGTGCCAGCAGCACGACAGGGGAGATAGTCTACGAGCAGTACTTC.

The chain combines TRBV27 with TRBJ2-7, with 11 bases lining up with TRBD2. The J segment lost 7 bases and the V segment lost 9 bases, leaving 8 bases of the junction unmatched. CDR1 and CDR2 (germline): MNHEY, SMNVEV (reference sequence). The CDR3 extends over 13 amino acids. CDR3 bases: TGTGCCAGTAGAGGGACTAGCGGAACGGAGCAGTACTTC. It codes for CASRGTSGTEQYF.

With respect to this clonotype: One end of the junction varies from germline; a read error may be responsible. V usage is TRBV6-5 and J usage is TRBJ1-1, with D possibly being TRBD1 (5 bases). Germline V CDR1 and CDR2: MNHEY, SVGAGI. There are 14 residues in the CDR3. The CDR3, as DNA: TGTGCCAACAGTTTGGGACTGGAGGGCACTGAAGCTTTCTTT. The encoded protein is CANSLGLEGTEAFF.

The J gene is TRBJ2-7, the V gene TRBV9, with D possibly called TRBD1 or TRBD2 (6 bases each). V shed 4 bases and J shed 1 base, with 18 bases lying between them. CDR3 size: 16 residues. The germline V gene encodes CDR1 SGDLS and CDR2 YYNGEE. For the CDR3, the DNA is TGTGCCAGCAGCCCTACCTCGGGCGGGACATCCTACGAGCAGTACTTC. Protein sequence: CASSPTSGGTSYEQYF.

This clonotype appeared a few times. This chain joins TRBV24-1 and TRBJ2-1, with TRBD1 matching over 10 bases. This CDR3 region has 20 residues. With 4 bases clipped from V and 8 bases from J, the junction kept 22 bases outside the gene matches. In germline, CDR1 is KGHDR, CDR2 SFDVKD. In DNA, the CDR3 is TGTGCCACCAGTGAACCTCCGGGACAGGGGTACCGACTAGGGAGGGATGAGCAGTTCTTC. It yields the protein CATSEPPGQGYRLGRDEQFF.

The rearrangement uses TRBV29-1 and TRBJ2-7, with 8 bases that match TRBD1. Per the germline V gene, CDR1 is SQVTM and CDR2 is ANQGSEA. The CDR3 has 14 amino acids. J lost 6 bases, V lost 4 bases, and 11 bases had no gene match. The CDR3 here is CSVAQGQGYSEQYF. CDR3 sequence (DNA): TGCAGCGTTGCTCAAGGACAGGGATATAGCGAGCAGTACTTC.

The chain recombines TRBV6-5 with TRBJ2-3, with TRBD2 matching over 7 bases. The CDR3 has 18 residues. Germline V gene sequence: CDR1 MNHEY, CDR2 SVGAGI. V trimming: 0 bases; J trimming: 4 bases; junction bases outside the gene matches: 13. This chain's CDR3 is CASSYSLGGSEGPDTQYF. CDR3 coding DNA: TGTGCCAGCAGTTACTCGTTAGGCGGGAGTGAAGGGCCAGATACGCAGTATTTT.

The V and J genes are TRBV12-3 or TRBV12-4 and TRBJ2-5; TRBD2 matches 10 bases. V gave up 5 bases and J gave up 5 bases; unmatched junction bases: 14. The CDR3 is made up of 17 amino acids. The CDR3 DNA follows: TGTGCCAGCAGTCTCAGCGGGAGGGCCAAGAGAGGCGAGACCCAGTACTTC. Encoded protein: CASSLSGRAKRGETQYF.

In DNA form, the CDR3 reads TGCAGTGCCCACTGGGTGGGGACTAGCGGACGCCCTTCCGAGCAGTACTTC. It is translated as CSAHWVGTSGRPSEQYF. The V gene is TRBV20-1, the J gene TRBJ2-7, with TRBD2 identical over 11 bases. V gave up 6 bases and J gave up 6 bases; unmatched junction bases: 19. CDR3 size: 17 residues. CDR1 is DFQATT, CDR2 SNEGSKA, per germline (reference sequence).

This chain uses TRBV6-2 or TRBV6-3 with TRBJ2-3; the D gene is possibly TRBD2 (6 bases). CDR1 is MNHEY and CDR2 is SVGEGT in the germline V gene. V was shortened by 10 bases and J by 0 bases, with 23 bases between the two germline ends. The CDR3 is 17 amino acids. Here the CDR3 reads CATSGSRLAKSTDTQYF. In nucleotides, the CDR3 is TGTGCCACCTCCGGGTCGAGGCTAGCGAAGAGCACAGATACGCAGTATTTT.

The chain recombines TRBV20-1 with TRBJ2-3; TRBD1 matches 8 bases. With 6 bases clipped from V and 6 bases from J, the junction kept 14 bases outside the gene matches. CDR1 and CDR2 (germline): DFQATT, SNEGSKA (reference sequence). This CDR3 comprises 15 residues. The CDR3 DNA follows: TGCAGTGCGACCGGACAGGGCCCCTCTAGTGATACGCAGTATTTT. It is translated as CSATGQGPSSDTQYF.

The J gene is TRBJ2-5, the V gene TRBV7-9, with 9 bases aligning to TRBD2. Trimming at V came to 5 bases and at J to 11 bases, leaving 12 bases not matched to a gene. CDR3 length: 14 residues. In germline, CDR1 is SEHNR, CDR2 FQNEAQ (reference sequence). As DNA, the CDR3 is TGTGCCAGCAGCCCGACCCAGACTAGCGGTGAGCAGTACTTC. Amino acid sequence: CASSPTQTSGEQYF.

The rearrangement uses TRBV28 and TRBJ1-4; D gene unclear. The V gene's germline CDR1 is MDHEN and CDR2 SYDVKM. The CDR3 length is 14 residues. V lost 6 bases, J lost 8 bases, and 16 bases lay in between. The CDR3 coding sequence is TGTGCCAGCAGCTGGGCCCTTGGCGGCGAAAAACTGTTTTTT. Encoded protein: CASSWALGGEKLFF.

The chain combines TRBV20-1 with TRBJ2-5; D is perhaps TRBD1 (6 bases). The end of the DNA fits TRBJ2-7 better, so the J call may be wrong. The CDR3 contains 12 residues. CDR1 is DFQATT, CDR2 SNEGSKA, per germline (reference sequence). The CDR3 nucleotides read TGCAGTGCTAGAAGTCAGGGGTACGAGCAGTACTTC. Translated, it gives CSARSQGYEQYF.

This clonotype appeared a few times. The chain recombines TRBV9 with TRBJ2-1; 16 bases fit TRBD2. Trimming at V came to 3 bases and at J to 7 bases, leaving 7 bases not matched to a gene. Germline V gene lookup returns CDR1 SGDLS and CDR2 YYNGEE. CDR3 length equals 17 residues. CDR3: CASSALGLAGGPNEQFF. DNA of the CDR3: TGTGCCAGCAGCGCTCTGGGACTAGCGGGAGGGCCGAATGAGCAGTTCTTC.

About this clonotype itself: Because the CDR3 is missing its conserved closing phenylalanine or tryptophan, this is likely a read error. The DNA of the CDR3 is TGTGCCAGCAGTTTTCACGACAGGGGTAGTGAGCAGTTCTTA. Amino acids: CASSFHDRGSEQFL. V and J are TRBV12-3 or TRBV12-4 and TRBJ2-1; the match to TRBD1 covers 8 bases. The ends lost 3 bases at V and 9 bases at J; junction bases unmatched: 7. This CDR3 contains 14 residues.

The chain employs TRBV20-1 and TRBJ1-2, with D maybe TRBD1 (6 bases). V lost 6 bases and J lost 8, with 19 bases in between. The CDR3 is 13 residues long. Germline assignment: CDR1 DFQATT and CDR2 SNEGSKA (reference sequence). CDR3 bases: TGCAGTGCCCCAAAAACGCGGACAGAAGGCTACACCTTC. Encoded protein: CSAPKTRTEGYTF.

The rearrangement joins TRBV5-1 to TRBJ2-3, with 7 positions matching TRBD2. V lost 4 bases to trimming and J lost 2 bases; unmatched junction nucleotides: 13. The CDR3 covers 17 residues. Germline CDR1 SGHRS, CDR2 YFSETQ. In DNA, the CDR3 is TGCGCCAGCAGCCAGAGGTCTAGCGGAGCCCTCACAGATACGCAGTATTTT. The encoded protein is CASSQRSSGALTDTQYF.

With respect to this clonotype: At one end the junction does not follow the germline gene, possibly because of a read error. CDR3 DNA sequence: TGTGCCAGCAGGGAAGCGGGAGGCGGGTTAGGTGAGCAGTTCTTC. It is translated as CASREAGGGLGEQFF. This chain links TRBV6-1 with TRBJ2-1, with 9 bases aligning to TRBD2. CDR1 is MNHNS and CDR2 is SASEGT in the germline V gene. The CDR3 spans 15 residues.

This clonotype has a handful of counts. This rearrangement joins TRBV7-2 to TRBJ2-3; possibly TRBD1 for D (5 bases). The CDR3 runs to 13 residues. Germline CDR1 reads SGHTA; CDR2 reads FQGNSA. The ends were cut back, 6 bases at V and 1 base at J, with 8 bases in the middle. The CDR3 DNA reads TGTGCCAGCAGAGAGACAGGCACAGATACGCAGTATTTT. Translation gives CASRETGTDTQYF.

The chain has TRBV15 and TRBJ2-7; possible D gene TRBD1, 6 bases. The CDR3 is made up of 14 amino acids. Germline V gives CDR1 LNHNV, CDR2 YYDKDF (reference sequence). V lost 1 base and J 1 base, leaving 8 bases between the germline ends. Here the CDR3 DNA reads TGTGCCACCAGCAGAGGGACAGAATCCTACGAGCAGTACTTC. Amino acids: CATSRGTESYEQYF.

This sequence joins TRBV13 and TRBJ2-4; D is possibly TRBD2 (6 bases). V shed 5 bases and J shed 3 bases, with 14 bases lying between them. CDR3 length: 15 residues. The germline V gene encodes CDR1 PRHDT and CDR2 FYEKMQ (reference sequence). The CDR3 region has the DNA TGTGCCAGCAGCCCCTGGAGGGTAGGCAAAAACATTCAGTACTTC. This sequence encodes CASSPWRVGKNIQYF.

This clonotype was seen more than once but under ten times. This chain joins TRBV28 and TRBJ2-4; 8 bases match TRBD1. The CDR3 has 17 amino acids. V shed 6 bases, J shed 4 bases, and the junction held 14 bases outside the gene matches. Germline CDR1 is MDHEN and CDR2 is SYDVKM. The CDR3 sequence: CASREGQGSTLKNIQYF. CDR3 in DNA: TGTGCCAGCAGGGAAGGACAGGGCTCTACCTTAAAAAACATTCAGTACTTC.